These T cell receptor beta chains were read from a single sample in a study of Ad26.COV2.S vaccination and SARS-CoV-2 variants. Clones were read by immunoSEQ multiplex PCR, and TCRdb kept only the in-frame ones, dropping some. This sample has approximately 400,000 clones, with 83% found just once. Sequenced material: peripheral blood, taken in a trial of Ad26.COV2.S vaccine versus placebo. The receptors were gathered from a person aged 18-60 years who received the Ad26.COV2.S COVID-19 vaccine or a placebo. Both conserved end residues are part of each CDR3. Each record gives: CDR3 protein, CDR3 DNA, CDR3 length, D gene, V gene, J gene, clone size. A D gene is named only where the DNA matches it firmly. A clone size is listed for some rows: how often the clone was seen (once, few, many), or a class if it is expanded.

CASSHGQLQETQYF	TGCGCCAGCAGCCACGGACAGCTCCAAGAGACCCAGTACTTC	14	-	TRBV5-1	TRBJ2-5	-
CASSRVMGEETQYF	TGTGCCAGCAGCCGGGTAATGGGGGAAGAGACCCAGTACTTC	14	-	TRBV7-2	TRBJ2-5	-
CAWSGQGIYEQYF	TGTGCCTGGAGTGGTCAGGGGATCTACGAGCAGTACTTC	13	-	TRBV30	TRBJ2-7	few
CATSRDGGWNQPQHF	TGTGCCACCAGCCGGGACGGTGGATGGAATCAGCCCCAGCATTTT	15	-	TRBV15	TRBJ1-5	-
CASSPPGLAGGNDEQFF	TGTGCCAGCTCACCACCCGGACTAGCGGGAGGGAACGATGAGCAGTTCTTC	17	TRBD2	TRBV18	TRBJ2-1	-
CASSLGQFYEQYF	TGCGCCAGCAGCTTGGGGCAGTTCTACGAGCAGTACTTC	13	-	TRBV5-1	TRBJ2-7	once
CASSLEQHTDTQYF	TGCGCCAGCAGCTTGGAACAGCACACAGATACGCAGTATTTT	14	-	TRBV5-1	TRBJ2-3	few
CASSSRTGAYMNTEAFF	TGTGCCAGCAGCTCCCGGACAGGGGCATACATGAACACTGAAGCTTTCTTT	17	TRBD1	TRBV7-6	TRBJ1-1	once
CATSDVAGGGFGTQYF	TGTGCCACCAGTGATGTAGCGGGGGGTGGTTTTGGTACGCAGTATTTT	16	TRBD2	TRBV24-1	TRBJ2-3	-
CATAGGSVGEETQYF	TGTGCCACCGCTGGGGGCTCCGTCGGAGAAGAGACCCAGTACTTC	15	-	TRBV15	TRBJ2-5	few
CASSYSSGTQPQHF	TGTGCCAGCAGTTACTCGTCAGGGACTCAGCCCCAGCATTTT	14	-	TRBV6-2/TRBV6-3	TRBJ1-5	-
CASSYGGRDYGYTF	TGTGCCAGCAGTTACGGAGGCAGGGACTATGGCTACACCTTC	14	-	TRBV6-6	TRBJ1-2	once
CASSGKYGVGQPQHF	TGTGCCAGCAGTGGCAAATATGGGGTCGGCCAGCCCCAGCATTTT	15	-	TRBV2	TRBJ1-5	-
CASSLDGAVLFF	TGTGCCAGCAGCTTGGATGGGGCTGTTCTGTTTTTT	12	-	TRBV5-6	TRBJ1-4	-
CASSPRQGRGYTDTQYF	TGTGCCAGCAGCCCACGACAGGGTAGGGGGTACACAGATACGCAGTATTTT	17	TRBD1	TRBV7-2	TRBJ2-3	-
CSAFGLAGAAYEQYF	TGCAGCGCTTTCGGACTAGCGGGAGCCGCCTACGAGCAGTACTTC	15	TRBD2	TRBV29-1	TRBJ2-7	-
CASTDPGQGVNEQYF	TGTGCCAGCACCGATCCGGGACAGGGGGTCAACGAGCAGTACTTC	15	-	TRBV21-1	TRBJ2-7	-
CASTPPRSDTQYF	TGTGCCAGCACCCCGCCCCGTTCAGATACGCAGTATTTT	13	-	TRBV5-6	TRBJ2-3	-
CASSLSTMNTEAFF	TGTGCCAGCAGCTTATCCACAATGAACACTGAAGCTTTCTTT	14	-	TRBV7-2	TRBJ1-1	-
CASSVTGIGQPQHF	TGTGCCAGCAGCGTTACAGGGATTGGGCAGCCCCAGCATTTT	14	-	TRBV9	TRBJ1-5	-
CASSLGRDGYTF	TGTGCCAGCAGCTTAGGCAGGGACGGCTACACCTTC	12	-	TRBV7-3	TRBJ1-2	-
CATSEWDRVSNQPQHF	TGTGCCACCAGTGAGTGGGACAGGGTGAGCAATCAGCCCCAGCATTTT	16	TRBD1	TRBV24-1	TRBJ1-5	few
CASSQVTSGAVQETQYF	TGCGCCAGCAGCCAAGTCACTAGCGGGGCAGTCCAAGAGACCCAGTACTTC	17	TRBD2	TRBV4-1	TRBJ2-5	-
CASSFGGGGYGYTF	TGTGCCAGCAGTTTTGGGGGCGGGGGCTATGGCTACACCTTC	14	-	TRBV27	TRBJ1-2	-
CASSRAGSSYNEQFF	TGTGCCAGTAGTCGTGCGGGAAGCTCCTACAATGAGCAGTTCTTC	15	-	TRBV19	TRBJ2-1	-
CASSQDPGKYQPQHF	TGCGCCAGCAGCCAAGATCCAGGGAAGTATCAGCCCCAGCATTTT	15	-	TRBV4-1	TRBJ1-5	-
CASSMGRRFRTDTQYF	TGTGCCAGCAGCATGGGGCGGAGGTTTCGTACAGATACGCAGTATTTT	16	-	TRBV7-9	TRBJ2-3	-
CASSLEGGINEKLFF	TGTGCCAGCAGCTTAGAGGGAGGGATTAATGAAAAACTGTTTTTT	15	-	TRBV13	TRBJ1-4	-
CASSEVGGQGPNYGYTF	TGTGCCAGCAGTGAAGTGGGGGGACAGGGACCTAACTATGGCTACACCTTC	17	TRBD1	TRBV6-1	TRBJ1-2	once
CASSHGTNTEAFF	TGTGCCAGTAGCCACGGAACGAACACTGAAGCTTTCTTT	13	-	TRBV19	TRBJ1-1	-
CASSAPGGHHREQYF	TGTGCCAGCAGCGCCCCCGGCGGCCACCACCGCGAGCAGTACTTC	15	-	TRBV7-9	TRBJ2-7	-
CASSQWGGNSYEQYF	TGCGCCAGCAGCCAATGGGGTGGAAACTCCTACGAGCAGTACTTC	15	-	TRBV4-1	TRBJ2-7	-
CATSIRGGFNQPQHF	TGTGCCACCAGCATAAGAGGGGGTTTCAATCAGCCCCAGCATTTT	15	-	TRBV15	TRBJ1-5	-
CASSLTGERGYYGYTF	TGTGCCAGCAGCTTGACAGGGGAGCGGGGCTACTATGGCTACACCTTC	16	TRBD1	TRBV11-2	TRBJ1-2	-
CASSLEPDKYEQYF	TGTGCCAGCAGCTTAGAGCCCGATAAGTACGAGCAGTACTTC	14	-	TRBV7-9	TRBJ2-7	-
CASSGVRNQPQHF	TGCGCCAGCTCAGGGGTACGCAATCAGCCCCAGCATTTT	13	-	TRBV10-1	TRBJ1-5	few
CASRGSDTEAFF	TGCGCCAGCAGGGGGAGCGACACTGAAGCTTTCTTT	12	-	TRBV5-1	TRBJ1-1	-
CSVEERPSDYTF	TGCAGCGTTGAAGAACGTCCTTCTGACTACACCTTC	12	-	TRBV29-1	TRBJ1-2	-
CASSPGRANTEAFF	TGTGCCAGCTCACCAGGGCGTGCGAACACTGAAGCTTTCTTT	14	-	TRBV18	TRBJ1-1	-
CASSFEHSGANVLTF	TGTGCCAGCAGTTTCGAACACTCTGGGGCCAACGTCCTGACTTTC	15	-	TRBV28	TRBJ2-6	-
CASSYGPDIYF	TGTGCCAGCAGCTACGGACCTGACATATATTTT	11	-	TRBV4-2	TRBJ1-3	-
CASSPRAVTYNEQFF	TGTGCCAGCTCACCTCGAGCGGTCACTTACAATGAGCAGTTCTTC	15	-	TRBV18	TRBJ2-1	-
CASSGVLSNQPQHF	TGTGCCAGCAGCGGGGTGCTTAGCAATCAGCCCCAGCATTTT	14	-	TRBV5-5	TRBJ1-5	few
CASMWGFNQPQHF	TGTGCCAGCATGTGGGGTTTCAATCAGCCCCAGCATTTT	13	-	TRBV28	TRBJ1-5	once
CASSYPRTGSTEAFF	TGTGCCAGCAGTTACCCTCGGACAGGCAGCACTGAAGCTTTCTTT	15	TRBD1	TRBV6-2/TRBV6-3	TRBJ1-1	-
CASSYSRASNEKLFF	TGTGCCAGCAGTTATTCCAGGGCCAGTAATGAAAAACTGTTTTTT	15	-	TRBV6-6	TRBJ1-4	-
CASSLLGGTEAFF	TGTGCCAGCAGCCTATTAGGGGGCACTGAAGCTTTCTTT	13	-	TRBV13	TRBJ1-1	once
CASSSDRDGTNTIYF	TGTGCCAGCTCTTCGGACAGGGATGGGACAAACACCATATATTTT	15	TRBD1	TRBV18	TRBJ1-3	-
CASSFSGGAGTQYF	TGTGCCAGCAGCTTTAGCGGGGGGGCGGGTACGCAGTATTTT	14	TRBD2	TRBV7-2	TRBJ2-3	few
CASSIDRYTEAFF	TGTGCCAGTAGTATAGACAGGTACACTGAAGCTTTCTTT	13	-	TRBV19	TRBJ1-1	-
CASSFRGTNEKLFF	TGTGCCAGCAGCTTCAGGGGTACTAATGAAAAACTGTTTTTT	14	-	TRBV7-9	TRBJ1-4	-
CASSEAALYSYEQYF	TGTGCCAGCAGTGAAGCTGCGCTATACTCCTACGAGCAGTACTTC	15	-	TRBV6-1	TRBJ2-7	-
CASSLGQGVGYTF	TGCGCCAGCAGCCTGGGACAGGGGGTTGGCTACACCTTC	13	TRBD1	TRBV5-1	TRBJ1-2	-
CASSRGTSGYNEQFF	TGCGCCAGCAGCCGCGGGACTAGCGGGTACAATGAGCAGTTCTTC	15	TRBD2	TRBV4-1	TRBJ2-1	-
CASSEWDRVRGYTF	TGTGCCAGCAGTGAATGGGACAGGGTGCGAGGCTACACCTTC	14	TRBD1	TRBV6-1	TRBJ1-2	-
CSVEGGRGADTQYF	TGCAGCGTTGAGGGCGGCAGGGGCGCAGATACGCAGTATTTT	14	-	TRBV29-1	TRBJ2-3	-
CASSTPAGSYEQYF	TGTGCCAGTAGTACCCCAGCGGGTTCCTACGAGCAGTACTTC	14	-	TRBV19	TRBJ2-7	few
CASGPRHSNQPQHF	TGTGCTAGTGGCCCTAGACACAGCAATCAGCCCCAGCATTTT	14	-	TRBV12-5	TRBJ1-5	-
CASSESRVVAFF	TGCGCCAGCAGTGAGTCGAGGGTGGTGGCTTTCTTT	12	-	TRBV10-2	TRBJ1-1	-
CASSEGAGQGNQPQHF	TGTGCCAGCAGTGAAGGGGCGGGACAGGGAAATCAGCCCCAGCATTTT	16	TRBD1	TRBV6-1	TRBJ1-5	-